This TCR beta chain is from a study of blood T cell repertoires in COVID-19. Generated by immunoSEQ multiplex PCR, the TCRdb table keeps only in-frame clones and is missing some. The sample includes more than 200,000 clones, roughly three quarters of them seen just once. This receptor was taken from a woman in her 40s with active or convalescent COVID-19. The sequencing sample was made of peripheral blood.

This CDR3 is CASSLVGGNEQFF. CDR3 DNA: TGCGCCAGCAGCTTAGTAGGGGGCAATGAGCAGTTCTTC. This chain links TRBV5-1 with TRBJ2-1, with D possibly being TRBD1 (6 bases). This CDR3 has 13 residues. Germline-derived CDR1 and CDR2 are SGHRS and YFSETQ. Between the trimmed V and J ends, which lost 2 bases and 6 bases, there was a span of 9 bases.